This entry is about one T cell receptor beta chain. Antigen specificity is unknown. The V gene lost 0 bases and the J gene lost 0 bases, with 8 bases spanning the gap. Germline CDR1 and CDR2: KGHSH and LQKENI. This CDR3 is 15 amino acids long. Amplification used 60 Vbeta primers and 13 Jbeta primers. Sequencing used immunoSEQ multiplex PCR; TCRdb keeps in-frame clones, though not all of them. In all, the sample yields about 82,000 clones. These data belong to a study of cytomegalovirus exposure and HLA in healthy donors. Whole-study results and caveats: In a later analysis, TCR beta V- and J-gene trimming showed a link to a missense DCLRE1C variant. Later analysis identified 15,000 to 20,000 TCR beta sequences associated with HLA alleles, using a false discovery rate threshold of 0.05. 87-base-pair reads could not separate some V segments, including TRBV6-2 and TRBV6-3.

It was healthy bone marrow donors who served as donors. This clonotype was obtained from a woman aged 25-40 years in good health and CMV-seronegative. The chain is built from TRBV18 and TRBJ1-1, with no clear D. The sample was PBMCs. CDR3 protein: CASSPPTGLNTEAFF. The CDR3 coding sequence is TGTGCCAGCTCACCACCGACCGGGTTGAACACTGAAGCTTTCTTT.